The TCR beta chain under discussion was sequenced for a study of T-cell reconstitution after alpha-beta-depleted transplantation in children. It was with unique molecular identifiers that the TCRbeta library was prepared. TCRdb reprocessed the PCR reads with MiXCR, giving one entry per CDR3 protein. Here the sample spans approximately 190,000 distinct CDR3 sequences, about 8.4% being singletons. The source is a male patient between 2 and 10 years old who had a stem cell transplant for acute myeloid leukemia, so the T cells may come from the graft donor. Sequencing used PBMCs, mostly from graft donor cells, obtained 360 days after TCRalphabeta/CD19-depleted stem cell transplant.

The CDR3 sequence is CSARDPRGPKNIQYF. For the CDR3, the DNA is TGCAGTGCTAGAGATCCTAGGGGGCCCAAAAACATTCAGTACTTC. V gene TRBV20-1 combines with J gene TRBJ2-4; 7 bases are a match to TRBD1. The CDR3 has 15 amino acids. V lost 0 bases, J lost 2 bases, and 4 bases stayed unmatched. Germline V gene data show CDR1 as DFQATT and CDR2 as SNEGSKA (reference sequence).